This TCR beta chain was captured by sequencing in a study of blood T cell repertoires in COVID-19. Study details: PBMCs, B-cell-depleted T cells, or T cells provided the cDNA or gDNA that made up the material.

Method: immunoSEQ multiplex PCR; TCRdb's copy keeps in-frame clones and lacks some. The sample records about 140,000 clones, around nine tenths being singletons. This CDR3 is built from 13 residues. The V gene's germline CDR1 is SGHVS and CDR2 FQNEAQ. With 3 bases removed from V and 2 bases from J, the gap between germline ends came to 7 bases. The gene calls are TRBV7-8 and TRBJ1-2; TRBD1 is a possible D gene (5 bases). The sample consisted of peripheral blood. The TCR was taken from a human donor in a cohort sampled during active COVID-19. CDR3 sequence reads: CASSLGLNYGYTF. The CDR3 region has the DNA TGTGCCAGCAGCTTGGGACTGAACTATGGCTACACCTTC.